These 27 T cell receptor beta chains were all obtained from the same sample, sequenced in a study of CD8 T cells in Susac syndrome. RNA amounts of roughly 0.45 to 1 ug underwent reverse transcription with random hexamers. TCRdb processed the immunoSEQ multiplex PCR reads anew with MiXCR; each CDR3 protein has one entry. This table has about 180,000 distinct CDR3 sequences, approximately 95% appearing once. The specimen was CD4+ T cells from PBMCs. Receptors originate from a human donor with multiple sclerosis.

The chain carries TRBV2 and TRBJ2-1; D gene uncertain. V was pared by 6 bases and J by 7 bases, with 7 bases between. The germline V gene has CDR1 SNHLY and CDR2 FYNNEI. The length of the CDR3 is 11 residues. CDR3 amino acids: CASSGLNEQFF. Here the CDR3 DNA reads TGTGCCAGCAGCGGCCTGAATGAGCAGTTCTTC.

CDR3 sequence reads: CASRPRQGNYNEQFF. Written as DNA, the CDR3 is TGTGCCAGCAGACCACGACAGGGGAACTACAATGAGCAGTTCTTC. The V call is TRBV27, the J call TRBJ2-1, with 8 bases identical to TRBD1. The CDR3 consists of 15 residues. Trimming cost V 6 bases and J 3 bases; bases outside gene matches: 7. Germline V gene sequence: CDR1 MNHEY, CDR2 SMNVEV (reference sequence).

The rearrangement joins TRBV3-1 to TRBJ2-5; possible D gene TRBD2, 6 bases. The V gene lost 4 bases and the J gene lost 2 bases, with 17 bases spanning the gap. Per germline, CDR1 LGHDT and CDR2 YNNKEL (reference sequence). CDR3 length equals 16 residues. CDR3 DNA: TGTGCCAGCAGCCCATCTCCTAGCGCTATGCAAGAGACCCAGTACTTC. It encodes CASSPSPSAMQETQYF.

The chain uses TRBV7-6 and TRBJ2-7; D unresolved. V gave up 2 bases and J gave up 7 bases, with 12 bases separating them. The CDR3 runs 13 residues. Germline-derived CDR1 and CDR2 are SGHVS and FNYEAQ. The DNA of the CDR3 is TGTGCCAGCAGCTTACGCATTCTGGGGGAGCAGTACTTC. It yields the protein CASSLRILGEQYF. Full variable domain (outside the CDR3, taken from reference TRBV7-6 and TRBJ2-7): GAGVSQSPRYKVTKRGQDVALRCDPISGHVSLYWYRQALGQGPEFLTYFNYEAQQDKSGLPNDRFSAERPEGSISTLTIQRTEQRDSAMYRCASSLRILGEQYFGPGTRLTVT.

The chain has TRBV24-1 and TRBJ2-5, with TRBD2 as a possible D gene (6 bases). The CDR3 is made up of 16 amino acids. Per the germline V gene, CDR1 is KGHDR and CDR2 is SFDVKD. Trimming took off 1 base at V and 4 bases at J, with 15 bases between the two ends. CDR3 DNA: TGTGCCACCAGTGATTTTCGGGGAAGGGGACTAGAGACCCAGTACTTC. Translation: CATSDFRGRGLETQYF.

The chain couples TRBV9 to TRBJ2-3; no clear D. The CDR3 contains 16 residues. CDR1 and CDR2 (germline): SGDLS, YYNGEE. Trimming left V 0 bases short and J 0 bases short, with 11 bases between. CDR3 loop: CASSVDWTASTDTQYF. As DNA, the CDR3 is TGTGCCAGCAGCGTAGATTGGACGGCTAGCACAGATACGCAGTATTTT.

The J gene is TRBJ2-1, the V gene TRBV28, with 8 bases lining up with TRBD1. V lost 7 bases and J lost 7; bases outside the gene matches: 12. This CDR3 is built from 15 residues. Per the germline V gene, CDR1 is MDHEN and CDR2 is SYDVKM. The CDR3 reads CASTRGQGAGNEQFF. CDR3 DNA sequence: TGTGCCAGCACCCGGGGGCAGGGGGCGGGGAATGAGCAGTTCTTC.

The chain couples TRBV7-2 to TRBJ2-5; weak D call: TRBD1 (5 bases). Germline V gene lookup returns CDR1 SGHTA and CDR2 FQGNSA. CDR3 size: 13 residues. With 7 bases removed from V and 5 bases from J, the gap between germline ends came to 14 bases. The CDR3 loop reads CASTLRGAETQYF. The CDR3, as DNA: TGTGCCAGCACCCTTAGGGGCGCGGAGACCCAGTACTTC.

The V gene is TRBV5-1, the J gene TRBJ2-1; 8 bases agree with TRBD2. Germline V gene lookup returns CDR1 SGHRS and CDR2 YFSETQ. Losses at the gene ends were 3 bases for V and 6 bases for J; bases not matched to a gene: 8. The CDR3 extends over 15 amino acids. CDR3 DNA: TGCGCCAGCAGCTCGGGGGGGGGATTCGCCAATGAGCAGTTCTTC. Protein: CASSSGGGFANEQFF.

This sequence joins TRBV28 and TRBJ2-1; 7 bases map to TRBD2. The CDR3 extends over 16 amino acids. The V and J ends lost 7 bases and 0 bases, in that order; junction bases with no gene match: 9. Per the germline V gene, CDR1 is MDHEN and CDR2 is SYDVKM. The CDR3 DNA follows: TGTGCCAGCATTCCTAGCGGAACTAGCTCCTACAATGAGCAGTTCTTC. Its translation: CASIPSGTSSYNEQFF.

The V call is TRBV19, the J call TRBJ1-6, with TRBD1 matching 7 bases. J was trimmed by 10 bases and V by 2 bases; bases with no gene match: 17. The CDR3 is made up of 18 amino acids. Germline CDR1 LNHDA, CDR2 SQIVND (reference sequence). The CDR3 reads CASSIRDDRDSGLSPLHF. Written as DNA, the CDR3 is TGTGCCAGTAGTATAAGGGACGACAGGGATTCCGGACTGTCACCCCTCCACTTT.

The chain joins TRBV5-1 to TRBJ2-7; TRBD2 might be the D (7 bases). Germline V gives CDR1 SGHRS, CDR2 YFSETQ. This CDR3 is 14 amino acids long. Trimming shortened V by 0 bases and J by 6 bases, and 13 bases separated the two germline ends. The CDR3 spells CASSLVGGAFEQYF. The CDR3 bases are TGCGCCAGCAGCTTGGTTGGGGGGGCCTTCGAGCAGTACTTC. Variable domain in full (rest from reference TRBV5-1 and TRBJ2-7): KAGVTQTPRYLIKTRGQQVTLSCSPISGHRSVSWYQQTPGQGLQFLFEYFSETQRNKGNFPGRFSGRQFSNSRSEMNVSTLELGDSALYLCASSLVGGAFEQYFGPGTRLTVT.

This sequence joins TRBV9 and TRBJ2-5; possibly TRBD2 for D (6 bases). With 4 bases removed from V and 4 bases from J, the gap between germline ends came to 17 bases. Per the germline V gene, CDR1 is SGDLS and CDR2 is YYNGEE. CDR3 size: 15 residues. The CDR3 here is CASSHSGELGETQYF. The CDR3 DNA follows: TGTGCCAGCAGCCACTCGGGGGAGTTAGGAGAGACCCAGTACTTC.

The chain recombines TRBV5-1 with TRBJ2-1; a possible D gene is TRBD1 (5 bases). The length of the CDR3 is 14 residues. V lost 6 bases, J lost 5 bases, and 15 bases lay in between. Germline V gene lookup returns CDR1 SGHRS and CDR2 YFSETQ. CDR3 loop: CASKKYQGDNEQFF. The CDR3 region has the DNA TGCGCCAGCAAGAAGTATCAGGGCGACAATGAGCAGTTCTTC.

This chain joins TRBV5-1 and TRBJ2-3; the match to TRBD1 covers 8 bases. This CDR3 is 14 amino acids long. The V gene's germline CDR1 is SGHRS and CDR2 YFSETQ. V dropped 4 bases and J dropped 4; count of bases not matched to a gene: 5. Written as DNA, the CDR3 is TGCGCCAGCAGCCTGGACAGGGTGGCAGATACGCAGTATTTT. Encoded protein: CASSLDRVADTQYF. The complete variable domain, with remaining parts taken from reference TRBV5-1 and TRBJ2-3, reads KAGVTQTPRYLIKTRGQQVTLSCSPISGHRSVSWYQQTPGQGLQFLFEYFSETQRNKGNFPGRFSGRQFSNSRSEMNVSTLELGDSALYLCASSLDRVADTQYFGPGTRLTVL.

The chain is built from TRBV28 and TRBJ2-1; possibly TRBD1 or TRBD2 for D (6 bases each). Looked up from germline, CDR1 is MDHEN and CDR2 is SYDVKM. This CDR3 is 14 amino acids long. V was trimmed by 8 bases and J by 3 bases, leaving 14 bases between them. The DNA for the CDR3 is TGTGCCAGCCTAGCCGGGGGCGGCTACAATGAGCAGTTCTTC. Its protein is CASLAGGGYNEQFF.

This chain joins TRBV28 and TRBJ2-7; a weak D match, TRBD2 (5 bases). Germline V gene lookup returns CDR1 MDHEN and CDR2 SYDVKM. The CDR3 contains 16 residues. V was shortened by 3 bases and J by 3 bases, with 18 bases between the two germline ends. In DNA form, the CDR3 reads TGTGCCAGCAGTTTCCCTCGGGTGAGGGCGAACTACGAGCAGTACTTC. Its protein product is CASSFPRVRANYEQYF.

This CDR3 reads CASSPGTGAISLEQYF. CDR3 nucleotide sequence: TGTGCCAGCAGTCCCGGGACAGGGGCCATATCTTTGGAGCAGTACTTC. The V and J genes are TRBV6-2 or TRBV6-3 and TRBJ2-7; 10 nucleotides agree with TRBD1. The CDR3 length is 16 residues. V shed 5 bases, J shed 7 bases, and the junction held 14 bases outside the gene matches. In germline, CDR1 is MNHEY, CDR2 SVGEGT.

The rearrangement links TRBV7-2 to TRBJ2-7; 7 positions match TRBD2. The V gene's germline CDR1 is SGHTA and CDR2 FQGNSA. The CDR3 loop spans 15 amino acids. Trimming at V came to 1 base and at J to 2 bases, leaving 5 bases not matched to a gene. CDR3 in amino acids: CASSLGAGMTYEQYF. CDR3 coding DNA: TGTGCCAGCAGCTTAGGAGCGGGGATGACCTACGAGCAGTACTTC. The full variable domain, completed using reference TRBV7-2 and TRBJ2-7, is GAGVSQSPSNKVTEKGKDVELRCDPISGHTALYWYRQSLGQGLEFLIYFQGNSAPDKSGLPSDRFSAERTGGSVSTLTIQRTQQEDSAVYLCASSLGAGMTYEQYFGPGTRLTVT.

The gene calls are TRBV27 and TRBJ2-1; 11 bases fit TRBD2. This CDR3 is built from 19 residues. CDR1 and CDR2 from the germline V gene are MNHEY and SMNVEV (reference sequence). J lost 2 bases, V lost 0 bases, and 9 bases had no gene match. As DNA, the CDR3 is TGTGCCAGCAGTTTATCTCGGCTAGCGGGAGGTGGCACCTACAATGAGCAGTTCTTC. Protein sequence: CASSLSRLAGGGTYNEQFF.

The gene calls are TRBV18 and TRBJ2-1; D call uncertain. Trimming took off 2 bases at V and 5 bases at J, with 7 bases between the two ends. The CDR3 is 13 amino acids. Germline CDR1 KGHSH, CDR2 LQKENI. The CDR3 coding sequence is TGTGCCAGCTCACCAACGGCTGACAATGAGCAGTTCTTC. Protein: CASSPTADNEQFF.

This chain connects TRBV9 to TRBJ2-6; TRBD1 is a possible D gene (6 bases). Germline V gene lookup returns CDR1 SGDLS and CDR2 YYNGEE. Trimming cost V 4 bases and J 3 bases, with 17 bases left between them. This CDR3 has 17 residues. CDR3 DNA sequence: TGTGCCAGCAGCCACCGACAGGCTTTGGATGGGGCCAACGTCCTGACTTTC. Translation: CASSHRQALDGANVLTF.

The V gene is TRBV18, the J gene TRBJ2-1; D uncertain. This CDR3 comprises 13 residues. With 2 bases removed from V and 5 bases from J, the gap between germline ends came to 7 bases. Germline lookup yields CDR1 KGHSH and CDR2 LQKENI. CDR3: CASSPTRDNEQFF. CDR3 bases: TGTGCCAGCTCACCAACGAGAGACAATGAGCAGTTCTTC. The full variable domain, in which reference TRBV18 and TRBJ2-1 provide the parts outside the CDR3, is NAGVMQNPRHLVRRRGQEARLRCSPMKGHSHVYWYRQLPEEGLKFMVYLQKENIIDESGMPKERFSAEFPKEGPSILRIQQVVRGDSAAYFCASSPTRDNEQFFGPGTRLTVL.

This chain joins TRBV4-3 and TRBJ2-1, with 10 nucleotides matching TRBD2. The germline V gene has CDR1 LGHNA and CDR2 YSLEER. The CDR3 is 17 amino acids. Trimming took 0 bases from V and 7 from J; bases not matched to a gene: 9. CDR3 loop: CASSQDWGLAGANEQFF. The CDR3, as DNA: TGCGCCAGCAGCCAAGATTGGGGTCTAGCGGGAGCAAATGAGCAGTTCTTC.

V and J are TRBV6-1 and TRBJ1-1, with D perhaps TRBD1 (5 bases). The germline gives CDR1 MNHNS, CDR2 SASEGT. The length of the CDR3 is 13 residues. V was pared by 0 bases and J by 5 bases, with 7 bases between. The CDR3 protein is CASSEAGGTEAFF. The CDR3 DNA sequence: TGTGCCAGCAGTGAAGCGGGGGGGACTGAAGCTTTCTTT.

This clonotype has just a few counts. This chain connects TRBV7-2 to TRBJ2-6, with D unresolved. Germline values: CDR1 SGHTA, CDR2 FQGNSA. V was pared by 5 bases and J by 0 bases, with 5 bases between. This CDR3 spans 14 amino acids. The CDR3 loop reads CASSPPSGANVLTF. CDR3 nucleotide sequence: TGTGCCAGCAGCCCACCCTCTGGGGCCAACGTCCTGACTTTC.

The CDR3 sequence is CASSVSDRGSMANVLTF. The CDR3 nucleotides read TGCGCCAGCAGCGTCTCGGACAGGGGGTCGATGGCCAACGTCCTGACTTTC. This chain joins TRBV5-1 and TRBJ2-6, with 10 bases aligning to TRBD1. This CDR3 has 17 amino acids. The V gene end was trimmed by 4 bases and the J gene end by 6 bases; junction bases not matched to a gene: 10. In germline, CDR1 is SGHRS, CDR2 YFSETQ.